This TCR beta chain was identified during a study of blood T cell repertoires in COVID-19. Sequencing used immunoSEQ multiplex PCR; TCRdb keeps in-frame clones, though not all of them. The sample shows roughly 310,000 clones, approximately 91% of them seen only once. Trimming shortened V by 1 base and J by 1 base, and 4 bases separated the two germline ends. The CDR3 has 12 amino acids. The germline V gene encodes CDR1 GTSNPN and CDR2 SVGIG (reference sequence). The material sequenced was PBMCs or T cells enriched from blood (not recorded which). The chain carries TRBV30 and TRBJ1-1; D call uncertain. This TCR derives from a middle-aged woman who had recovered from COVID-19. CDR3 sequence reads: CAWSGGNTEAFF. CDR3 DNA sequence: TGTGCCTGGAGTGGAGGGAACACTGAAGCTTTCTTT.